Shown below are 9 T cell receptor beta chains from a single sample sequenced in a study of regulatory T cells in long-lasting Graves disease (dated by TCRdb to 2020 to 2023). The library was produced with multiplex PCR. Instrument used: Illumina HiSeq 4000. iRepertoire HTBI primers and Arm-PCR amplification of CDR3 regions were used to construct TCR beta libraries. TCRdb trimmed the raw reads at Q25, called clones with MiXCR and kept productive beta chains. CDR3 protein duplicates are merged, each entry listing the most common genes and DNA. Counted in this sample were roughly 700,000 distinct CDR3 sequences; approximately 31% of them appeared once. The ten most abundant clones make up 35% to 55% of the sample. In light of the paper, this sample's time point label describes: persistent/refractory GD, antithyroid drugs over 5 years with positive TRAb. RNA was extracted from PBMCs in TRIzol for both TCR sequencing and RNA sequencing.

The sample here was peripheral blood mononuclear cells (PBMCs), taken when the disease was refractory, from a patient treated with antithyroid drugs. The receptors were gathered from a female donor with Graves disease.

This chain uses TRBV11-2 with TRBJ2-5, with a weak D call TRBD1 (5 bases). Germline V gene data show CDR1 as SGHAT and CDR2 as FQNNGV. There are 16 residues in the CDR3. The ends were cut back, 5 bases at V and 4 bases at J, with 20 bases in the middle. CDR3 DNA: TGTGCCAGCAGCCCCCCCGGCCAGGGTCCCGCAGAGACCCAGTACTTC. Residues: CASSPPGQGPAETQYF.

The sample holds a few counts of this clonotype. This chain's CDR3 is CASRYTYQETQYF. DNA of the CDR3: TGTGCCAGCCGATACACTTACCAAGAGACCCAGTACTTC. This chain uses TRBV28 with TRBJ2-5; D uncertain. Trimming left V 8 bases short and J 0 bases short, with 10 bases between. Germline CDR1 reads MDHEN; CDR2 reads SYDVKM. The CDR3 runs 13 residues.

A few counts support this clonotype. The rearrangement links TRBV3-1 to TRBJ1-4, with D possibly being TRBD1 (6 bases). Germline assignment: CDR1 LGHDT and CDR2 YNNKEL (reference sequence). The CDR3 runs to 14 residues. V dropped 4 bases and J dropped 8 bases, with 14 bases sitting between them. CDR3 sequence (DNA): TGTGCCAGCAGCCCGGGGGCTTGGAAGGAAAAACTGTTTTTT. Protein: CASSPGAWKEKLFF.

This clonotype was found a few times. This rearrangement joins TRBV12-3 or TRBV12-4 to TRBJ1-2; weak D call: TRBD1 (5 bases). The CDR3 has 15 residues. Trimming left V 5 bases short and J 4 bases short, with 17 bases between. The CDR3 region has the DNA TGTGCCAGCAGTGGGGCGGGACCAGGAGGCTATGGCTACACCTTC. Amino acids: CASSGAGPGGYGYTF.

This clonotype was observed a few times. This chain uses TRBV3-1 with TRBJ2-7; D not certain. The CDR3 is made up of 14 amino acids. Germline V gives CDR1 LGHDT, CDR2 YNNKEL (reference sequence). The V end lost 0 bases, the J end lost 2 bases, and 8 bases lay between the germline ends. CDR3 DNA: TGTGCCAGCAGCCAAGAAGGCTCGACCTACGAGCAGTACTTC. Protein: CASSQEGSTYEQYF.

This rearrangement joins TRBV7-9 to TRBJ2-5; 7 nucleotides match TRBD2. Germline CDR1 reads SEHNR; CDR2 reads FQNEAQ (reference sequence). The CDR3 covers 16 residues. With V trimmed by 4 bases and J by 1 base, 9 bases remained unmatched. Here the CDR3 DNA reads TGTGCCAGCAGCTCCCTCGGGGGAGGGCCCCAAGAGACCCAGTACTTC. The encoded protein is CASSSLGGGPQETQYF.

The sample holds a few counts of this clonotype. This rearrangement joins TRBV5-1 to TRBJ2-7; D is unclear. The CDR3 is 14 residues long. Trimming removed 1 base at V and 3 bases at J, with 11 bases between. Germline lookup yields CDR1 SGHRS and CDR2 YFSETQ. CDR3 in DNA: TGCGCCAGCAGCTTGTTCTCAAGCCGCTACGAGCAGTACTTC. It yields the protein CASSLFSSRYEQYF.

This clonotype was observed at least ten times. This sequence joins TRBV7-3 and TRBJ2-7; 9 positions match TRBD2. CDR1 and CDR2 (germline): SGHTA, FQGTGA. The CDR3 has 15 amino acids. The V gene end was trimmed by 2 bases and the J gene end by 2 bases; junction bases not matched to a gene: 4. CDR3 in amino acids: CASSLAGGPAYEQYF. The DNA of the CDR3 is TGTGCCAGCAGCTTAGCGGGAGGGCCCGCCTACGAGCAGTACTTC.

This clonotype was seen ten or more times. V gene TRBV2 combines with J gene TRBJ2-3; no clear D gene. From germline, CDR1 is SNHLY and CDR2 FYNNEI. V dropped 3 bases and J dropped 0 bases, with 10 bases sitting between them. There are 15 residues in the CDR3. CDR3 nucleotide sequence: TGTGCCAGCAGTGAGGGATCTATTAGCACAGATACGCAGTATTTT. Translation: CASSEGSISTDTQYF.